This entry lists 11 T cell receptor beta chains sequenced from one sample in a study of molecular identifiers for immune sequencing clone quantification. Each CDR3 protein is one row after TCRdb ran MiXCR on the PCR reads. The sample carries about 40,000 distinct CDR3 sequences, about 24% recorded once. The sequenced sample consisted of naive CD8+ T cells from blood, with Jurkat cell RNA spiked in. As to subset: FACS-sorted CD8+CD4-CCR7+CD45RA+ naive T cells. Receptor source: a human donor in good health. Some libraries in this study had Jurkat cell RNA spiked in.

This clonotype came up many times. In DNA form, the CDR3 reads TGTGCCAGCAGCTTAGTCGGGGGAGATGGCTATGGCTACACCTTC. Amino acids: CASSLVGGDGYGYTF. The chain has TRBV7-9 and TRBJ1-2, with D perhaps TRBD1 (5 bases). This CDR3 comprises 15 residues. CDR1 and CDR2 (germline): SEHNR, FQNEAQ (reference sequence). V gave up 1 base and J gave up 4 bases, with 13 bases separating them.

About this clonotype itself: This may stem from a read error, because a much larger clone lies one nucleotide away. The CDR3 here is CSADVPVGSEQLF. CDR3 DNA sequence: TGCAGTGCTGACGTCCCGGTGGGCAGTGAGCAGCTCTTC. This chain links TRBV20-1 with TRBJ2-1, with D unclear. The V gene's germline CDR1 is DFQATT and CDR2 SNEGSKA (reference sequence). CDR3 size: 13 residues.

This clonotype was counted many times. This rearrangement joins TRBV20-1 to TRBJ2-7; 8 nucleotides match TRBD1. V was pared by 4 bases and J by 0 bases, with 8 bases of the junction left unmatched. The CDR3 sequence is 15 residues long. The germline V gene has CDR1 DFQATT and CDR2 SNEGSKA (reference sequence). CDR3 DNA: TGCAGTGCTATTGATCGACAGGGGCCCTCCTACGAGCAGTACTTC. It encodes CSAIDRQGPSYEQYF.

There are a few counts of this clonotype. The genes are TRBV19 and TRBJ1-2; no definite D call. With 3 bases removed from V and 8 bases from J, the gap between germline ends came to 13 bases. The CDR3 sequence is 13 residues long. Germline V gene sequence: CDR1 LNHDA, CDR2 SQIVND (reference sequence). The DNA for the CDR3 is TGTGCCAGTAGTATTTCGGGCCTGGAGGGCTACACCTTC. This codes for CASSISGLEGYTF.

V gene TRBV6-6 combines with J gene TRBJ2-2; D is perhaps TRBD1 or TRBD2 (6 bases each). The CDR3 length is 12 residues. Germline V gene sequence: CDR1 MNHNY, CDR2 SVGAGI (reference sequence). Trimming pared 8 bases from V and 4 bases from J, leaving 8 bases between. The DNA for the CDR3 is TGTGCCAGCGAGGGGGGCACCGGGGAGCTGTTTTTT. Its translation: CASEGGTGELFF.

This clonotype was found many times. V usage is TRBV20-1 and J usage is TRBJ2-7, with TRBD2 as a possible D gene (6 bases). The V gene lost 0 bases and the J gene lost 4 bases, with 19 bases spanning the gap. This CDR3 contains 16 residues. Germline V lookup: CDR1 DFQATT, CDR2 SNEGSKA (reference sequence). For the CDR3, the DNA is TGCAGTGCTAGAGATCTGTTCGGGCAGGGAGGTTACGAGCAGTACTTC. Its protein product is CSARDLFGQGGYEQYF.

This clonotype was detected ten times or more. V is TRBV28 and J is TRBJ2-7; weak D call: TRBD2 (5 bases). Trimming took 0 bases from V and 6 from J, leaving 15 bases between them. This CDR3 region has 15 residues. The germline CDR1 and CDR2 sequences are MDHEN and SYDVKM. CDR3 region: CASSLWLAASGEQYF. The CDR3 region has the DNA TGTGCCAGCAGTTTATGGCTAGCCGCTTCGGGCGAGCAGTACTTC.

A remark on this clonotype: One base away lies a much larger clone, so this may be a sequencing read error. V usage is TRBV6-5 and J usage is TRBJ1-5, with D uncertain. Germline V CDR1 and CDR2: MNHEY, SVGAGI. The CDR3 loop spans 13 amino acids. CDR3 sequence (DNA): TGTGCCAGCAGCCCCCACCGGGCCCAGCCCCGGCATTTT. Amino acid sequence: CASSPHRAQPRHF.

This clonotype was counted at least ten times. The chain uses TRBV27 and TRBJ2-2; 9 nucleotides line up with TRBD1. V lost 2 bases to trimming and J lost 2 bases; unmatched junction nucleotides: 9. CDR1 and CDR2 (germline): MNHEY, SMNVEV (reference sequence). This CDR3 contains 18 residues. CDR3 region: CASSLIVRDRANTGELFF. In nucleotides, the CDR3 is TGTGCCAGCAGTTTAATTGTTCGGGACAGGGCCAACACCGGGGAGCTGTTTTTT.

The chain combines TRBV27 with TRBJ2-1; D is possibly TRBD1 (5 bases). Trimming shortened V by 6 bases and J by 8 bases, and 17 bases separated the two germline ends. Germline V lookup: CDR1 MNHEY, CDR2 SMNVEV (reference sequence). This CDR3 region has 14 residues. The CDR3 sequence is CASSGDSARDEQFF. The CDR3 DNA reads TGTGCCAGCAGCGGTGACTCAGCCAGGGATGAGCAGTTCTTC.

This clonotype has only a few counts. This chain uses TRBV20-1 with TRBJ1-1; D remains unclear. This CDR3 region has 10 residues. Germline V gene sequence: CDR1 DFQATT, CDR2 SNEGSKA (reference sequence). V dropped 8 bases and J dropped 11 bases, with 15 bases sitting between them. Here the CDR3 DNA reads TGCAGTACTCAACCCTTGCTGGCTTTCTTT. Its translation is CSTQPLLAFF.